This TCR beta chain was documented in a study of T cells in women clearing cervical HPV infection. Whole-study context: HLA type could not be excluded as a confounder. General study points: Timing of associations relative to infection is unclear; T-cell subsets were not isolated.

Dot-blot hybridization genotyped cervical HPV amplified with MY09/MY11 PCR. Profiling relied on immunoSEQ multiplex PCR, and the TCRdb table lists in-frame clones only, not all of them. Found here are some 37,000 clones; the top ten clones hold roughly 3.5%. Concerning this clone: Its antigen remains unidentified. Coverage ceases 3 residues before the CDR3 finishes, and the germline J gene fills in the end.

Trimming removed 4 bases from V and 4 bases from J; junction bases left unmatched: 5. This CDR3 contains 14 residues. CDR1 is SGHDN and CDR2 is FVKESK in the germline V gene. The sequencing sample was made of blood buffy coat. V gene TRBV14 combines with J gene TRBJ1-2; TRBD1 agrees at 8 bases. This sequence originates from a woman aged 18-70 years with a cervical HPV16 infection that either progressed to CIN3+ or cleared (not recorded which). The covered CDR3 bases are TGTGCCAGCAGCCCCGCAGGGGGCGGCTATGGC. It codes for CASSPAGGGYG. In full, the CDR3 reads CASSPAGGGYGYTF.